Listed below are T cell receptor beta chains from one sample, sequenced in a study of blood T cell repertoires in COVID-19. Only in-frame clones appear in the TCRdb table, and some are missing; sequencing was by immunoSEQ multiplex PCR. In the table there are 450,000 to 500,000 clones, approximately 83% of which are singletons. The specimen sequenced was peripheral blood. These receptors were taken from a human donor in a cohort sampled during active COVID-19. Both conserved end residues are part of each CDR3. A D gene is named only where the DNA matches it firmly. Clone size is stated in some rows and not others, as once, few, many or a class when expanded.

V,J,size,D,DNA,CDR3
TRBV28,TRBJ1-6,-,TRBD1,TGTGCCAGCAGGACAGGGTCTTATGGTTCACCCCTCCACTTT,CASRTGSYGSPLHF
TRBV6-2/TRBV6-3,TRBJ1-1,-,TRBD1,TGTGCCAGCAGTTACCCCACTGGACAGGGGAGGAACACTGAAGCTTTCTTT,CASSYPTGQGRNTEAFF
TRBV19,TRBJ2-5,once,TRBD1,TGTGCCAGTAGTCAAAATGACAGGGTCCAAGAGACCCAGTACTTC,CASSQNDRVQETQYF
TRBV2,TRBJ1-2,-,TRBD1,TGTGCCAGCAGTGACGACAGGGGGATTGTCTATGGCTACACCTTC,CASSDDRGIVYGYTF
TRBV6-1,TRBJ2-2,-,-,TGTGCCAGCAGTGAGCAGACAGGAGGCACCGGGGAGCTGTTTTTT,CASSEQTGGTGELFF
TRBV3-1/TRBV3-2,TRBJ2-2,-,TRBD2,TGTGCCAGCAGCCACCCTATCCCGCGGGAGGGCCGAGGCGGGGAGCTGTTTTTT,CASSHPIPREGRGGELFF
TRBV19,TRBJ1-2,once,-,TGTGCCAGTAGTAAATTTCAGGGCCCTGGCTACACCTTC,CASSKFQGPGYTF
TRBV7-2,TRBJ1-2,-,-,TGTGCCAGCAGCTTCGAGATTGGTGGCTATGGCTACACCTTC,CASSFEIGGYGYTF
TRBV6-6,TRBJ1-1,once,-,TGTGCCAGCCATACCTTAGGGGACTTGAACACTGAAGCTTTCTTT,CASHTLGDLNTEAFF
TRBV6-5,TRBJ1-1,-,-,TGTGCCAGCAATATGGAGACGAGCACTGAAGCTTTCTTT,CASNMETSTEAFF
TRBV27,TRBJ2-7,-,-,TGTGCCAGCAGTTTATCGAATGGGGCCGAGCAGTACTTC,CASSLSNGAEQYF
TRBV30,TRBJ1-1,once,-,TGTGCCTGGAGGTACGACAGCAACATGAACACTGAAGCTTTCTTT,CAWRYDSNMNTEAFF
TRBV6-2/TRBV6-3,TRBJ2-1,-,TRBD2,TGTGCCAGCAGTAGCGGGAGGCTCATCTCCTACAATGAGCAGTTCTTC,CASSSGRLISYNEQFF
TRBV19,TRBJ2-3,once,-,TGTGCCAGTAGTCCCTCGGTGGTCTTCGATACGCAGTATTTT,CASSPSVVFDTQYF
TRBV6-5,TRBJ2-3,-,-,TGTGCCAGCGGGAGCCTTAGCACAGATACGCAGTATTTT,CASGSLSTDTQYF
TRBV10-1,TRBJ2-3,-,-,TGCGCCAGCAGTGAGTCGGGGAGAACAGATACGCAGTATTTT,CASSESGRTDTQYF
TRBV6-4,TRBJ2-3,-,-,TGTGCCAGCAGTGAAGCAAGCGGGCCCACAGATACGCAGTATTTT,CASSEASGPTDTQYF
TRBV23-1,TRBJ2-2,-,-,TGCGCCAGCAGTCAATCGCCCGCAGAAAACGTGAGGGAAACAACTCCGAACACCGGGGAGCTGTTTTTT,CASSQSPAENVRETTPNTGELFF
TRBV18,TRBJ1-4,-,TRBD1,TGTGCCAGCTCACCTCCAGGGGGCCTTAATGAAAAACTGTTTTTT,CASSPPGGLNEKLFF
TRBV11-2,TRBJ2-3,-,-,TGTGCCAGCAGCCCTTCGGGAGATACGCAGTATTTT,CASSPSGDTQYF
TRBV30,TRBJ1-5,many,TRBD1,TGTGCCTGGCTCCCGGGACAGGGGGCAGTGGGCAATCAGCCCCAGCATTTT,CAWLPGQGAVGNQPQHF
TRBV28,TRBJ1-2,once,TRBD1,TGTGCCAGCAGTGCCCAGCGAGGGGGCTGGGGCTACACCTTC,CASSAQRGGWGYTF
TRBV7-8,TRBJ2-7,-,TRBD2,TGTGCCAATCGTGTCGGGAGGGCCCACGAGCAGTACTTC,CANRVGRAHEQYF
TRBV29-1,TRBJ2-2,-,TRBD2,TGCAGCGTTGAGACTAGCGGGAGTGGCGAGCTGTTTTTT,CSVETSGSGELFF
TRBV21-1,TRBJ2-2,once,-,TGTGCCAGCAGCCAGGGGTTAGCTAGGGCGAACACCGGGGAGCTGTTTTTT,CASSQGLARANTGELFF
TRBV11-1,TRBJ2-1,-,TRBD2,TGTGCCAGCAACTTCAGGACTAGCGGGAGAAATGAGCAGTTCTTC,CASNFRTSGRNEQFF
TRBV27,TRBJ1-5,-,TRBD1,TGTGCCAGCAGTTTATCGGCCGGGACAGGGGTTGATCAGCCCCAGCATTTT,CASSLSAGTGVDQPQHF
TRBV19,TRBJ2-7,-,TRBD1,TGTGCCAGTAGTATAGGAAGGGGGCCCTACGAGCAGTACTTC,CASSIGRGPYEQYF
TRBV5-1,TRBJ2-7,-,TRBD2,TGCGCCAGCAGCTCTCCGGGACTAGCGGGTCTAACCTACGAACAGTACTTC,CASSSPGLAGLTYEQYF
TRBV28,TRBJ1-5,-,TRBD1,TGTGCCAGCCACCCGCGACAGGGGAGCAATCAGCCCCAGCATTTT,CASHPRQGSNQPQHF
TRBV5-1,TRBJ1-1,-,TRBD1,TGCGCCAGCAGCTTGTTGGTTGCCCAGGGGGCCAACACTGAAGCTTTCTTT,CASSLLVAQGANTEAFF
TRBV6-5,TRBJ2-3,once,-,TGTGCCAGCAGTTACGGGGCAGTGAACACAGATACGCAGTATTTT,CASSYGAVNTDTQYF
TRBV24-1,TRBJ2-1,few,TRBD2,TGTGCCACCAGTGATTTGGGCGGGAGCTCCTACAATGAGCAGTTCTTC,CATSDLGGSSYNEQFF
TRBV18,TRBJ2-7,-,TRBD2,TGTGCCAGCTCACCACGTAGGACTAGCGGGAGGGACATGGGGGAGCAGTACTTC,CASSPRRTSGRDMGEQYF
TRBV5-4,TRBJ1-2,-,TRBD1,TGTGCCAGCAGCAATTCCGGGACAGGGGGTTATGGCTACACCTTC,CASSNSGTGGYGYTF
TRBV29-1,TRBJ2-7,-,TRBD2,TGCAGCGTTGTGGGCCTAGCGGGAGCCGAGCAGTACTTC,CSVVGLAGAEQYF
TRBV2,TRBJ2-7,-,TRBD2,TGTGCCAGCAGTGACCCTGCGGCGGGAGCGTCTTACGAGCAGTACTTC,CASSDPAAGASYEQYF
TRBV3-1/TRBV3-2,TRBJ1-5,-,-,TGTGCCAGCAGCCCTAGTAACAGGGAGAATCAGCCCCAGCATTTT,CASSPSNRENQPQHF
TRBV6-5,TRBJ2-5,-,TRBD1,TGTGCCAGCACCGGCGACAGGGTAGTAGAGACCCAGTACTTC,CASTGDRVVETQYF
TRBV7-9,TRBJ1-4,-,-,TGTGCCAGCAGCTTAGCGATCCAGGCAACTAATGAAAAACTGTTTTTT,CASSLAIQATNEKLFF
TRBV10-3,TRBJ1-6,-,-,TGTGCCATCAGTGCAGGGTGGGACAAATCACCCCTCCACTTT,CAISAGWDKSPLHF
TRBV2,TRBJ2-7,-,-,TGTGCCAGCAGTGAGGGACACCGAGGTTACGAGCAGTACTTC,CASSEGHRGYEQYF
TRBV7-2,TRBJ2-5,few,TRBD2,TGTGCCAGCAGCTTGACTAGCGGGAAAGGGGGAGAGACCCAGTACTTC,CASSLTSGKGGETQYF
TRBV28,TRBJ2-7,-,TRBD1,TGTGCCAGCGACCTGGGAGGGACAGGGGGCCACGAGCAGTACTTC,CASDLGGTGGHEQYF
TRBV10-2,TRBJ2-7,-,-,TGCGCCAGCAGTGGGACTAGGGGGGTCGGCTACGAGCAGTACTTC,CASSGTRGVGYEQYF
TRBV28,TRBJ1-5,-,-,TGTGCCAGCAGTCTGTCCACCGGGAAAGAAGATCAGCCCCAGCATTTT,CASSLSTGKEDQPQHF
TRBV5-8,TRBJ1-5,-,-,TGTGCCAGCAGCTTGGGGACAGCTCCCCGGTCGCAGCCCCAGCATTTT,CASSLGTAPRSQPQHF
TRBV11-2,TRBJ1-2,-,TRBD1,TGTGCCAGCAGCTTAGTGCAGGGGGCGCGCACTAACTATGGCTACACCTTC,CASSLVQGARTNYGYTF
TRBV30,TRBJ1-1,-,-,TGTGCCTGGACAGGGTGGAACACTGAAGCTTTCTTT,CAWTGWNTEAFF
TRBV5-1,TRBJ2-5,-,-,TGCGCCAGCAGCTTGGGGGGGCCTCAAGAGACCCAGTACTTC,CASSLGGPQETQYF
TRBV3-1/TRBV3-2,TRBJ2-3,once,TRBD2,TGTGCCAGCAGCCAAAACATACTAGCGGGAGGAGATACGCAGTATTTT,CASSQNILAGGDTQYF
TRBV15,TRBJ1-1,-,-,TGTGCCACCAGCCTACCTCACAGTCTTACTGAAGCTTTCTTT,CATSLPHSLTEAFF
TRBV5-1,TRBJ1-1,few,TRBD1,TGCGCCAGCAGCGACTCTTTCTCGGGACAGGGGGCGAAGGCTTTCTTT,CASSDSFSGQGAKAFF
TRBV29-1,TRBJ2-3,-,-,TGCAGCGTTGAACCCAAGGGGGGGGGCACAGATACGCAGTATTTT,CSVEPKGGGTDTQYF